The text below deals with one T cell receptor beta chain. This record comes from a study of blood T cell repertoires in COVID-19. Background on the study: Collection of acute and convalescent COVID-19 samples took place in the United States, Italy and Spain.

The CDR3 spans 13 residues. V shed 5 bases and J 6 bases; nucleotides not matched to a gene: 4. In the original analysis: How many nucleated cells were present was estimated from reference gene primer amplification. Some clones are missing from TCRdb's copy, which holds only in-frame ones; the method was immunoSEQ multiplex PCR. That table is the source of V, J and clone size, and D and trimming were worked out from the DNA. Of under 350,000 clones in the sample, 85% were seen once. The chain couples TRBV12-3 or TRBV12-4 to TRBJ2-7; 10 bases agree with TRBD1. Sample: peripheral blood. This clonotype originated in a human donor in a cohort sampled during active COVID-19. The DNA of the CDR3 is TGTGCCAGCAGTCGACAGGGGGCCGGCGAGCAGTACTTC. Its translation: CASSRQGAGEQYF.